This entry describes one TCR beta chain. Antigen specificity is unknown. The PCR employed 60 Vbeta primers together with 13 Jbeta primers. In the authors' methods: In a later analysis, 75 million to 85 million unique TCR beta chains included roughly 11 million shared by two or more donors. Data came from immunoSEQ multiplex PCR; TCRdb stores just in-frame clones and leaves some out. V, J and clone size derive from that table, while D and trimming were established from the DNA sequence. Of over 40,000 clones in the sample, roughly 80% were seen once. The data were taken from a study of cytomegalovirus exposure and HLA in healthy donors. There were likely unrecorded immune exposures, though donors were nominally healthy when sampled. Whole-study findings and limits: Most of the TCR beta V segments (in an earlier analysis) were productive either about 87% or about 30% of the time. Immune exposure data for these donors was limited to CMV serostatus.

The CDR3 is made up of 16 amino acids. The J segment lost 4 bases and the V segment lost 3 bases, leaving 8 bases of the junction unmatched. Germline-derived CDR1 and CDR2 are SEHNR and FQNEAQ (reference sequence). The source of this sequence is a woman aged 40 to 50 in good health and CMV-seropositive. This rearrangement joins TRBV7-9 to TRBJ1-5, with 8 bases fitting TRBD1. Sequenced input: PBMCs. The CDR3 DNA reads as TGTGCCAGCAGCTTTTCAACGGGACAGGCTAATCAGCCCCAGCATTTT. This gives the protein CASSFSTGQANQPQHF.